The clone carrying this T cell receptor (beta chain) was recorded a few times. TCRdb keeps only in-frame clones here, not all; method: immunoSEQ multiplex PCR. This sample has 72,000 or so clones, with about 84% found just once. The data were obtained in a study of OX40 agonist ivuxolimab in advanced cancers. Trimming took 4 bases from V and 3 from J, leaving 8 bases between them. The CDR3 covers 14 residues. Looked up from germline, CDR1 is SGHNT and CDR2 is YYREEE (reference sequence). This TCR derives from an adult with an advanced solid tumor such as melanoma, head and neck, liver or kidney cancer. This sequence joins TRBV5-4 and TRBJ1-6; D gene uncertain. Specimen: CD4+ or CD8+ T cells sorted from blood, collected in a trial of the OX40 agonist ivuxolimab. CDR3 amino acids: CASSVRDYNSPLHF. The CDR3 DNA is TGTGCCAGCAGCGTCCGAGACTATAATTCACCCCTCCACTTT. Full variable domain (remainder filled in from reference TRBV5-4 and TRBJ1-6): ETGVTQSPTHLIKTRGQQVTLRCSSQSGHNTVSWYQQALGQGPQFIFQYYREEENGRGNFPPRFSGLQFPNYSSELNVNALELDDSALYLCASSVRDYNSPLHFGNGTRLTVT.